The 12 T cell receptor beta chains below were found in one sample sequenced in a study of blood T cells in healthy people across ages. Primed by a sample-barcoded 5' primer and a J-beta primer mix, a second PCR proceeded for about 7 to 12 cycles. TCRdb redid the calling of the 5' RACE reads with MiXCR, one entry per CDR3 protein. The sample carries around 1,000,000 distinct CDR3 sequences, almost 25% recorded once. The sample also formed part of further work on T cells of mothers and their children.

Sequenced: blood. These receptors were taken from a girl aged 2-9 years in good health.

CDR3 nucleotide sequence: TGTGCCAGCAGTTTATTCCGAAAAGATACGCAGTATTTT. Residues: CASSLFRKDTQYF. The chain is built from TRBV12-3 or TRBV12-4 and TRBJ2-3; D call uncertain. The CDR3 has 13 amino acids. Trimming took off 2 bases at V and 5 bases at J, with 8 bases between the two ends.

This clonotype was counted a few times. J is TRBJ1-6 and V is TRBV6-1; TRBD1 matches 7 bases. The CDR3 spans 17 residues. After removal of 0 bases from V and 7 bases from J, the junction contained 9 bases not matched to a gene. Germline assignment: CDR1 MNHNS and CDR2 SASEGT. The CDR3 reads CASSEADMDRFNSPLHF. CDR3 coding DNA: TGTGCCAGCAGTGAAGCCGATATGGACAGGTTCAATTCACCCCTCCACTTT.

Turning to this clonotype: This likely comes from a read error, as the CDR3 has no conserved phenylalanine or tryptophan at its end. The chain uses TRBV29-1 and TRBJ2-7, with TRBD2 as a possible D gene (7 bases). The CDR3 contains 13 residues. The germline gives CDR1 SQVTM, CDR2 ANQGSEA. V lost 5 bases to trimming and J lost 1 base, with 12 bases between them. The DNA of the CDR3 is TGCAGCGTTTTGGGAGGGGGTTCCTACGAGCAGTACCTC. It encodes CSVLGGGSYEQYL.

This sequence joins TRBV27 and TRBJ1-1; TRBD1 might be the D (6 bases). Trimming took off 7 bases at V and 1 base at J, with 16 bases between the two ends. The germline V gene has CDR1 MNHEY and CDR2 SMNVEV (reference sequence). The CDR3 totals 15 residues. CDR3 in amino acids: CASTSRRGGNTEAFF. The DNA of the CDR3 is TGTGCCAGCACCTCCCGGAGGGGGGGGAACACTGAAGCTTTCTTT.

The sample holds a few counts of this clonotype. An end of the junction differs from the germline gene, which may be a read error. The genes are TRBV7-8 and TRBJ2-5; a possible D gene is TRBD1 (5 bases). The J call is in doubt because the DNA end fits TRBJ2-7 better. The CDR3 contains 14 residues. CDR1 is SGHVS, CDR2 FQNEAQ, per germline. CDR3 amino acids: CASSPSPGSSEQYF. CDR3 DNA: TGTGCCAGCAGCCCATCACCAGGGTCCTCCGAGCAGTACTTC.

This clonotype was found many times. The chain combines TRBV2 with TRBJ2-5; D is uncertain. The DNA end is a closer match to TRBJ2-7, so the J assignment may be wrong. The CDR3 runs 13 residues. Germline CDR1 is SNHLY and CDR2 is FYNNEI. The CDR3 coding sequence is TGTGCCAGCAGTGATGGGCCCGTCTACGAGCAGTACTTC. The encoded protein is CASSDGPVYEQYF.

This clonotype came up a few times. The gene calls are TRBV7-2 and TRBJ2-7; tentative D call: TRBD2 (6 bases). Germline lookup yields CDR1 SGHTA and CDR2 FQGNSA. The CDR3 has 15 amino acids. V lost 2 bases and J 7 bases, leaving 18 bases between the germline ends. Here the CDR3 DNA reads TGTGCCAGCAGCTTAATCGCGGGACGTTATGGAGAGCAGTACTTC. As protein: CASSLIAGRYGEQYF.

This clonotype was counted a few times. CDR3 DNA sequence: TGCAGTGCTTCCGCAGCAGGGACCTCCTACGAGCAGTACTTC. This sequence encodes CSASAAGTSYEQYF. V gene TRBV20-1 combines with J gene TRBJ2-7; D may match TRBD1 or TRBD2 (5 bases each). The V gene lost 5 bases and the J gene lost 0 bases, with 14 bases spanning the gap. This CDR3 is built from 14 residues. Looked up from germline, CDR1 is DFQATT and CDR2 is SNEGSKA (reference sequence).

V is TRBV20-1 and J is TRBJ2-4, with 7 bases matching TRBD2. The CDR3 has 13 amino acids. Germline CDR1 reads DFQATT; CDR2 reads SNEGSKA (reference sequence). Losses at the gene ends were 6 bases for V and 2 bases for J; bases not matched to a gene: 4. In nucleotides, the CDR3 is TGCAGTGCCAAGCGGGGACCCAAAAACATTCAGTACTTC. Translated: CSAKRGPKNIQYF.

V gene TRBV7-9 combines with J gene TRBJ1-1; D perhaps matches TRBD1 (6 bases). Between the trimmed V and J ends, which lost 2 bases and 3 bases, there was a span of 13 bases. The CDR3 has 15 residues. The germline gives CDR1 SEHNR, CDR2 FQNEAQ (reference sequence). In DNA, the CDR3 is TGTGCCAGCAGCTTAAGAACAGGGATAGACACTGAAGCTTTCTTT. As protein: CASSLRTGIDTEAFF.

This clonotype was seen a few times. This chain joins TRBV5-1 and TRBJ2-5; D gene uncertain. The V and J ends lost 2 bases and 5 bases respectively, with 13 bases between them. Germline CDR1 is SGHRS and CDR2 is YFSETQ. This CDR3 contains 14 residues. In DNA form, the CDR3 reads TGCGCCAGCAGCTTTGAGCGATTAGGGGAGACCCAGTACTTC. It is translated as CASSFERLGETQYF.

This chain connects TRBV29-1 to TRBJ2-7, with TRBD2 matching 9 bases. Germline V lookup: CDR1 SQVTM, CDR2 ANQGSEA. Germline trimming cut 1 base from V and 2 bases from J; bases unmatched to any gene: 3. The CDR3 contains 14 residues. CDR3 protein: CSVEGTSETYEQYF. CDR3 in DNA: TGCAGCGTTGAAGGGACTAGCGAAACCTACGAGCAGTACTTC.